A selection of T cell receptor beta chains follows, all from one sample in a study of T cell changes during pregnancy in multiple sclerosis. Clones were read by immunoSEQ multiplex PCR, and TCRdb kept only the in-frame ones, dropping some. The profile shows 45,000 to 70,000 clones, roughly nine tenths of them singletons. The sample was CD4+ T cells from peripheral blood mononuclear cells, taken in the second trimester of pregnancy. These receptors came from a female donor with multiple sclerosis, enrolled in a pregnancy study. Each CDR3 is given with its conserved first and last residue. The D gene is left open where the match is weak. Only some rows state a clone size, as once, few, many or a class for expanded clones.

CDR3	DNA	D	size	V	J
CASSTGSGTHPEQYF	TGTGCCAGTAGTACAGGATCCGGGACTCATCCCGAGCAGTACTTC	.	.	TRBV19	TRBJ2-7
CAWKGTRKYNTEAFF	TGTGCCTGGAAGGGGACTCGGAAATACAACACTGAAGCTTTCTTT	.	few	TRBV30	TRBJ1-1
CASSLALDSIYGYTF	TGTGCCAGCAGCTTAGCCCTCGACAGCATCTATGGCTACACCTTC	.	.	TRBV27	TRBJ1-2
CAISEGQGYGYTF	TGTGCCATCAGTGAGGGACAGGGCTATGGCTACACCTTC	TRBD1	.	TRBV10-3	TRBJ1-2
CASSPPSRGRHDEQFF	TGTGCCAGCTCACCACCATCGCGGGGGCGCCACGATGAGCAGTTCTTC	.	.	TRBV18	TRBJ2-1
CASSLAYRGGVAKNIQYF	TGTGCCAGCAGCCTCGCCTACAGGGGAGGCGTAGCCAAAAACATTCAGTACTTC	.	.	TRBV28	TRBJ2-4
CASSSGFLNQPQHF	TGTGCCAGCAGTTCAGGGTTTCTAAATCAGCCCCAGCATTTT	.	.	TRBV27	TRBJ1-5
CSAGLESGYNEQFF	TGCAGCGCGGGGTTAGAATCGGGTTACAATGAGCAGTTCTTC	.	.	TRBV29-1	TRBJ2-1
CASSLTGSNEKLFF	TGTGCCAGTAGCTTGACAGGTTCAAATGAAAAACTGTTTTTT	.	.	TRBV19	TRBJ1-4
CASSPRAEQFF	TGTGCCAGCAGCCCCCGAGCCGAGCAGTTCTTC	.	.	TRBV7-9	TRBJ2-1
CASNRGQGAGTEQYF	TGTGCCAGCAACCGGGGACAGGGTGCTGGAACCGAGCAGTACTTC	TRBD1	.	TRBV6-1	TRBJ2-7
CASSLGRTGNYGYTF	TGTGCCAGCAGCTTAGGGCGGACAGGGAACTATGGCTACACCTTC	TRBD1	.	TRBV4-2	TRBJ1-2
CASSARAGNTIYF	TGTGCCAGCAGCGCCAGGGCTGGAAACACCATATATTTT	.	.	TRBV9	TRBJ1-3
CASSFTGDYGYTF	TGTGCCAGCAGTTTCACAGGGGACTATGGCTACACCTTC	TRBD1	.	TRBV28	TRBJ1-2
CASSVTGAEDTQYF	TGTGCCAGTAGTGTGACAGGGGCTGAAGATACGCAGTATTTT	TRBD1	.	TRBV19	TRBJ2-3
CASSWDRGTEAFF	TGTGCCAGCAGTTGGGACAGGGGCACTGAAGCTTTCTTT	TRBD1	.	TRBV6-1	TRBJ1-1
CASRLPQLGGSEAFF	TGCGCCAGCAGATTGCCCCAGTTAGGGGGAAGTGAAGCTTTCTTT	.	once	TRBV10-1	TRBJ1-1
CASSFRLAGGREQFF	TGTGCCAGCAGCTTCCGACTAGCGGGAGGTCGTGAGCAGTTCTTC	TRBD2	.	TRBV7-2	TRBJ2-1
CASAGGSGNTIYF	TGTGCCAGCGCAGGTGGATCTGGAAACACCATATATTTT	.	.	TRBV6-1	TRBJ1-3
CASSFWTVSYNSPLHF	TGCGCCAGCAGCTTTTGGACAGTATCCTATAATTCACCCCTCCACTTT	.	.	TRBV5-1	TRBJ1-6
CASSVTSGGAGTGELFF	TGTGCCAGCAGCGTAACCTCCGGGGGGGCAGGCACCGGGGAGCTGTTTTTT	TRBD2	.	TRBV9	TRBJ2-2
CASSFLGGGQPQHF	TGTGCCAGCAGCTTTCTCGGGGGGGGTCAGCCCCAGCATTTT	.	.	TRBV7-2	TRBJ1-5
CASSLAGLLNTEAFF	TGTGCCAGCAGCTTGGCAGGCTTACTGAACACTGAAGCTTTCTTT	.	.	TRBV5-4	TRBJ1-1
CASSSAGLAGNSYNEQFF	TGCGCCAGCAGCTCAGCCGGACTAGCGGGAAACTCCTACAATGAGCAGTTCTTC	TRBD2	.	TRBV5-1	TRBJ2-1
CASSRQADTTEAFF	TGTGCCAGCAGCCGACAGGCTGACACCACTGAAGCTTTCTTT	.	.	TRBV6-6	TRBJ1-1
CASSFFGGRAYEQYF	TGTGCCAGCAGCTTTTTTGGCGGGAGGGCCTACGAGCAGTACTTC	TRBD2	few	TRBV11-1	TRBJ2-7
CASSLMTGDNQPQHF	TGCGCCAGCAGCTTGATGACAGGGGACAATCAGCCCCAGCATTTT	TRBD1	.	TRBV5-1	TRBJ1-5
CASSSREAAWEQYF	TGTGCCAGTAGTAGCAGGGAGGCAGCCTGGGAGCAGTACTTC	.	.	TRBV19	TRBJ2-7
CASSQDRRGLSTDTQYF	TGCGCCAGCAGCCAGGATCGGCGGGGGTTGAGCACAGATACGCAGTATTTT	TRBD2	.	TRBV4-1	TRBJ2-3
CASSYERGGSYEQYF	TGTGCCAGCAGTTACGAGCGGGGGGGATCCTACGAGCAGTACTTC	TRBD2	.	TRBV6-5	TRBJ2-7
CASSQVTGGDTEAFF	TGTGCCAGCAGCCAAGTTACGGGGGGGGACACTGAAGCTTTCTTT	.	.	TRBV4-2	TRBJ1-1
CASSFPGQGGYGYTF	TGTGCCAGCAGCTTTCCGGGACAGGGAGGATATGGCTACACCTTC	TRBD1	.	TRBV5-6	TRBJ1-2
CASSYRTSGGQTQYF	TGTGCCAGCAGTTACAGGACTAGCGGGGGCCAGACCCAGTACTTC	TRBD2	.	TRBV6-8	TRBJ2-5
CASSTSGTGGSGNSPLHF	TGTGCCAGTAGTACCTCCGGGACAGGGGGAAGCGGTAATTCACCCCTCCACTTT	TRBD1	.	TRBV19	TRBJ1-6
CASSYQAAGVGNTIYF	TGTGCCAGCAGTTACCAAGCGGCAGGAGTTGGAAACACCATATATTTT	.	.	TRBV6-5	TRBJ1-3
CASIRPGTMSTDTQYF	TGTGCCAGCATCCGACCCGGGACTATGAGCACAGATACGCAGTATTTT	TRBD2	.	TRBV28	TRBJ2-3
CASSARQGQLGDTQYF	TGTGCCAGCAGCGCCAGACAGGGCCAATTGGGAGATACGCAGTATTTT	TRBD1	once	TRBV9	TRBJ2-3
CAWSGVASSYEQYF	TGTGCCTGGAGTGGGGTAGCGAGCTCCTACGAGCAGTACTTC	.	.	TRBV30	TRBJ2-7
CASSVDIAGGVRDTQYF	TGTGCCAGCAGCGTAGATATAGCGGGGGGCGTAAGGGATACGCAGTATTTT	TRBD2	.	TRBV9	TRBJ2-3
CASSSYLNPYGYTF	TGTGCCAGCAGTTCCTACCTAAACCCCTATGGCTACACCTTC	.	many	TRBV2	TRBJ1-2
CASSLWLAGGTLAKNIQYF	TGTGCCAGCAGCTTATGGTTAGCGGGAGGGACTCTAGCCAAAAACATTCAGTACTTC	TRBD2	.	TRBV11-2	TRBJ2-4
CASSPEARETQYF	TGTGCCAGCAGCCCCGAAGCCCGAGAGACCCAGTACTTC	.	.	TRBV7-3	TRBJ2-5
CASSSRGLADTQYF	TGTGCCAGCAGCTCCAGGGGGCTGGCAGATACGCAGTATTTT	TRBD1	.	TRBV11-2	TRBJ2-3
CASSEGWLAGSYNEQFF	TGTGCCAGCAGTGAAGGCTGGCTAGCGGGGTCCTACAATGAGCAGTTCTTC	TRBD2	.	TRBV6-1	TRBJ2-1
CASSVAFYSGNTIYF	TGTGCCAGCAGCGTAGCTTTCTACTCTGGAAACACCATATATTTT	.	.	TRBV9	TRBJ1-3
CASSEQRGEGYTF	TGTGCCAGCAGCGAGCAACGGGGGGAGGGCTACACCTTC	.	.	TRBV7-3	TRBJ1-2
CASSLSGAPNGYTF	TGTGCCAGCAGCCTCTCAGGGGCCCCGAACGGCTACACCTTC	.	.	TRBV7-2	TRBJ1-2
CASSDAGTYEQYF	TGTGCCAGCAGTGACGCGGGAACCTACGAGCAGTACTTC	.	.	TRBV6-1	TRBJ2-7
CASSSGGGANVLTF	TGTGCCAGTAGTAGCGGGGGTGGGGCCAACGTCCTGACTTTC	TRBD2	once	TRBV19	TRBJ2-6
CASSPRRGADYGYTF	TGTGCCAGCAGCCCCCGGAGGGGCGCGGACTATGGCTACACCTTC	.	.	TRBV5-5	TRBJ1-2
CASSPPQGNEQYF	TGTGCCAGCTCACCTCCACAGGGGAACGAGCAGTACTTC	TRBD1	.	TRBV18	TRBJ2-7
CASSVAEGQPQHF	TGTGCCAGCAGCGTAGCCGAGGGACAGCCCCAGCATTTT	.	.	TRBV9	TRBJ1-5